Listed below are T cell receptor beta chains from one sample, sequenced in a study of T cell responses to AZD1222 COVID-19 vaccine. Clones were sequenced by immunoSEQ multiplex PCR, and TCRdb holds only the in-frame ones, with some missing. Among just under 20,000 clones listed, roughly 80% were seen once. The source was peripheral blood, collected 28 days after the second AZD1222 dose. These receptors all come from an adult who received the AZD1222 COVID-19 vaccine. Each CDR3 is given with its conserved first and last residue. Fields, in order: D gene, clone size, V gene, J gene, CDR3 protein, CDR3 DNA. A D gene is named only where the DNA matches it firmly. A clone size is listed for some rows: how often the clone was seen (once, few, many), or a class if it is expanded.

D: -; size: few; V: TRBV21-1; J: TRBJ2-2; CDR3: CARPFVTDYYLTGELFF; DNA: TGTGCCAGGCCTTTCGTGACAGACTACTATCTGACCGGGGAGCTGTTTTTT
D: -; size: -; V: TRBV12-3/TRBV12-4; J: TRBJ1-3; CDR3: CASQMLGNTIYF; DNA: TGTGCCAGCCAAATGCTCGGAAACACCATATATTTT
D: -; size: -; V: TRBV19; J: TRBJ2-3; CDR3: CASSITGDTQYF; DNA: TGTGCCAGTAGTATAACCGGGGATACGCAGTATTTT
D: -; size: -; V: TRBV28; J: TRBJ1-3; CDR3: CASSTGLGNTIYF; DNA: TGTGCCAGCAGTACAGGACTTGGAAACACCATATATTTT
D: -; size: few; V: TRBV2; J: TRBJ1-5; CDR3: CASTTESQPQHF; DNA: TGTGCCAGCACCACGGAGTCTCAGCCCCAGCATTTT
D: -; size: -; V: TRBV19; J: TRBJ2-2; CDR3: CASNQGALDTGELFF; DNA: TGTGCCAGTAATCAGGGTGCGTTGGACACCGGGGAGCTGTTTTTT
D: -; size: -; V: TRBV18; J: TRBJ2-1; CDR3: CASSPRGVGADNEQFF; DNA: TGTGCCAGCTCCCCCAGGGGGGTGGGAGCGGACAATGAGCAGTTCTTC
D: TRBD2; size: -; V: TRBV7-2; J: TRBJ2-7; CDR3: CASSFAGARYEQYF; DNA: TGTGCCAGCAGCTTTGCGGGAGCTCGGTACGAGCAGTACTTC
D: -; size: -; V: TRBV18; J: TRBJ2-5; CDR3: CASSPEWGETQYF; DNA: TGTGCCAGCTCCCCAGAGTGGGGCGAGACCCAGTACTTC
D: -; size: -; V: TRBV19; J: TRBJ2-1; CDR3: CASSIAGNLNNEQFF; DNA: TGTGCCAGTAGTATCGCCGGGAACCTTAACAATGAGCAGTTCTTC
D: -; size: few; V: TRBV25-1; J: TRBJ1-1; CDR3: CASITVNTEAFF; DNA: TGTGCCAGCATTACAGTGAACACTGAAGCTTTCTTT
D: TRBD1; size: -; V: TRBV6-5; J: TRBJ2-5; CDR3: CASSWTGDQETQYF; DNA: TGTGCCAGCAGTTGGACAGGGGACCAAGAGACCCAGTACTTC
D: -; size: once; V: TRBV10-3; J: TRBJ1-4; CDR3: CAISPGSDGEEKLFF; DNA: TGTGCCATCAGCCCCGGCTCGGATGGGGAAGAAAAACTGTTTTTT
D: -; size: once; V: TRBV11-2; J: TRBJ2-7; CDR3: CASSRQEYEQYF; DNA: TGTGCCAGCAGCCGACAGGAGTACGAGCAGTACTTC
D: TRBD1; size: -; V: TRBV18; J: TRBJ1-5; CDR3: CASSPGQALGNQPQHF; DNA: TGTGCCAGCTCACCAGGACAGGCTTTGGGCAATCAGCCCCAGCATTTT
D: TRBD1; size: -; V: TRBV18; J: TRBJ2-7; CDR3: CASSPLRGQNEQYF; DNA: TGTGCCAGCTCACCCCTAAGGGGGCAAAACGAGCAGTACTTC
D: -; size: -; V: TRBV6-2/TRBV6-3; J: TRBJ2-7; CDR3: CASSYAKSEPTYEQYF; DNA: TGTGCCAGCAGTTACGCTAAATCAGAGCCCACCTACGAGCAGTACTTC